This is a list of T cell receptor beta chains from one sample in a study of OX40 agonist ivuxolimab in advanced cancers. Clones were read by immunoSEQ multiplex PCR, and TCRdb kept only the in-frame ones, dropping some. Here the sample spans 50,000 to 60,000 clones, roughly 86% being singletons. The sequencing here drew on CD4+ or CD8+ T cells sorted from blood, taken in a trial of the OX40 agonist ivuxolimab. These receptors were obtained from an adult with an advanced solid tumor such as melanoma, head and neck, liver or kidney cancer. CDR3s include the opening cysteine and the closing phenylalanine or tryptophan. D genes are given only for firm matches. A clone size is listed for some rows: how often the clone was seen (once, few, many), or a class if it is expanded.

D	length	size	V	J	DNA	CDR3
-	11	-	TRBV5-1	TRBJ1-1	TGCGCCAGCAGGGGAGGGGGAAGAGCTTTCTTT	CASRGGGRAFF
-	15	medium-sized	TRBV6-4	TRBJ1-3	TGTGTCGATCCCCCCGGATCAAACTCTGGAAACACCATATATTTT	CVDPPGSNSGNTIYF
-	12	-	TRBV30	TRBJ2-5	TGTGCCTGGAGTATTACTCGGGAGACCCAGTACTTC	CAWSITRETQYF
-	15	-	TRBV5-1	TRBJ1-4	TGCGCCAGCAGCTTGGGGGTAGGCGGTGAAACAGAACTGTTTTTT	CASSLGVGGETELFF
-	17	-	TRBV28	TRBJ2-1	TGTGCCAGCAGTTTATTGTTTCTGCGGGGCTCCTACAATGAGCAGTTCTTC	CASSLLFLRGSYNEQFF
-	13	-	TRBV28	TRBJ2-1	TGTGCCAGCAGATTGGCAGGGGAGGTGATTCTGTTCTTC	CASRLAGEVILFF
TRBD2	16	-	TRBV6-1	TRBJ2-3	TGTGCCAGCAGTGAAGGACTAGCGGGAGGGCCAGATACGCAGTATTTT	CASSEGLAGGPDTQYF
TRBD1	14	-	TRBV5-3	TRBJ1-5	TGTGCCAGCAGCTTGGGAACAGGGGCCGTCCCCCAGCATTTT	CASSLGTGAVPQHF
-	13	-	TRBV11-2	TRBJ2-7	TGTGCCAGCAGCTTAGATCTCGACCGGGAGCAGTACTTC	CASSLDLDREQYF
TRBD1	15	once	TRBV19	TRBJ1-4	TGTGCCAGTAGTTCTGGACAGGGACCTAATGAAAAACTGTTTTTT	CASSSGQGPNEKLFF
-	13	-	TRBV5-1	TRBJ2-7	TGCGCCAGCAGCTTGGCCAGGGACTACGAGCAGTACTTC	CASSLARDYEQYF
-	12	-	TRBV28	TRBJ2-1	TGTGCCAGCAGTTTAGGAGATGAAGAGCAGTTCTTC	CASSLGDEEQFF
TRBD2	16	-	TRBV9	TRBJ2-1	TGTGCCAGCAGCGCTCGGACTAGCGGGGCCTACAATGAGCAGTTCTTC	CASSARTSGAYNEQFF
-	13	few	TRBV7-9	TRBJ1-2	TGTGCCAGCAGCTTAGCAGGGGCGTCTGGCTACACCTTC	CASSLAGASGYTF
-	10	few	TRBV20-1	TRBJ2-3	TGCAGTCCCTACAGGGATAAGCAGTATTTT	CSPYRDKQYF
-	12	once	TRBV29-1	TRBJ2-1	TGCAGCGTCCAGCGGACAGTCGGTGAGCAGTTCTTC	CSVQRTVGEQFF
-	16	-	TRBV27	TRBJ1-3	TGTGCCAGCAGTTTACGGGGTTCGGTCCCCGGAAACACCATATATTTT	CASSLRGSVPGNTIYF
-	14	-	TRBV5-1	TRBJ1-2	TGCGCCAGCAAGCTCGGAAGGGGGGCTGATGGCTACACCTTC	CASKLGRGADGYTF
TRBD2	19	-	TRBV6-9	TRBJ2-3	TGTGCCAGCAGTTATCCGCACCGACTAGCGGGACGAAGCACAGATACGCAGTATTTT	CASSYPHRLAGRSTDTQYF
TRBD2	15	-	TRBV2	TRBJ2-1	TGTGCCAGCAGTGCGGGACTAGCCGGGGTATATGAGCAGTTCTTC	CASSAGLAGVYEQFF
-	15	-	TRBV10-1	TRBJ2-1	TGCGCCAGCAGTGAGTCCGGGCATCCCCCCAATGAGCAGTTCTTC	CASSESGHPPNEQFF
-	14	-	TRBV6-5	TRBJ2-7	TGTGCCAGCAGCCCCCTGTGGGGGGAAGGCGAGCAGTACTTC	CASSPLWGEGEQYF
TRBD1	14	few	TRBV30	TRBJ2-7	TGTGCCTGGGCCCACCCCGGGACAGCCTACGAGCAGTACTTC	CAWAHPGTAYEQYF
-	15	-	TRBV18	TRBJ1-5	TGTGCCAGCTCACCTGGGATACTAAGCAATCAGCCCCAGCATTTT	CASSPGILSNQPQHF
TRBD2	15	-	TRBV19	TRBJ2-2	TGTGCCAGTACCCTTCTAGCGGGTACCACCGGGGAGCTGTTTTTT	CASTLLAGTTGELFF
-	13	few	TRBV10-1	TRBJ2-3	TGCGCCAGCAGTCCCAGGGTGGCAGATACGCAGTATTTT	CASSPRVADTQYF
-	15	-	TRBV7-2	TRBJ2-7	TGTGCCAGCAGCTTAGAGGGGCGGGCAGCGAGCGAGCAGTACTTC	CASSLEGRAASEQYF
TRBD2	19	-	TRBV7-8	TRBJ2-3	TGTGCCAGCAGCTTAAGGATATTTGGTGGGCGGGAGGGCACAGATACGCAGTATTTT	CASSLRIFGGREGTDTQYF
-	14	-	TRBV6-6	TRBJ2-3	TGTGCCAGCAGTTACTCGAGGGGGACAGATACGCAGTATTTT	CASSYSRGTDTQYF
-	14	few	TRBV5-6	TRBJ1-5	TGTGCCAGCAGCTTGGTCCATAGCAATCAGCCCCAGCATTTT	CASSLVHSNQPQHF
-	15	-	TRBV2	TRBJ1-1	TGTGCCAGCAGTGAAGCAGGCGACAGTTACACTGAAGCTTTCTTT	CASSEAGDSYTEAFF
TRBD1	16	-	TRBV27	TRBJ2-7	TGTGCCAGCAGTTTTCGGTTCGGGACAGAGATCTACGAGCAGTACTTC	CASSFRFGTEIYEQYF
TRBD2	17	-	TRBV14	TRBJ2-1	TGTGCCAGCAGCCAGCGACTAGCGGGGGGGGCCTACAATGAGCAGTTCTTC	CASSQRLAGGAYNEQFF
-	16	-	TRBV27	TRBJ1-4	TGTGCCAGCAGTTTATCGGCGGATGGAACTAATGAAAAACTGTTTTTT	CASSLSADGTNEKLFF
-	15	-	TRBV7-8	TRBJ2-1	TGTGCCAGCAGCCCGATCGTAGGGCCTACCAATGAGCAGTTCTTC	CASSPIVGPTNEQFF
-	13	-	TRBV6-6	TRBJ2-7	TGTGCCAGCAGATCGACTGGATCCTACGAGCAGTACTTC	CASRSTGSYEQYF
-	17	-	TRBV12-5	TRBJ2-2	TGTGCTAGTGGTCTATGGGCAGGGGGAGGATCCACCGGGGAGCTGTTTTTT	CASGLWAGGGSTGELFF
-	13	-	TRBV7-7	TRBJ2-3	TGTGCCAGCAGCTTAGGTGGGACAGATACGCAGTATTTT	CASSLGGTDTQYF
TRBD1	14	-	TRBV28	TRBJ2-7	TGTGCCAGCAGTCCTGGGACAGGGAGGAACGAGCAGTACTTC	CASSPGTGRNEQYF
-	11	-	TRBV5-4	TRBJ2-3	TGTGCCAGCAGCTCCGAAGATACGCAGTATTTT	CASSSEDTQYF
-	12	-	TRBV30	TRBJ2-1	TGTGCCCGCTCTGTGTCCTACAATGAGCAGTTCTTC	CARSVSYNEQFF
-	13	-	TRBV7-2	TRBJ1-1	TGTGCCAGCAGCCTACATTCCCAGGCGGAAGCTTTCTTT	CASSLHSQAEAFF
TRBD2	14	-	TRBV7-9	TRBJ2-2	TGTGCCAGCAGCCCGGGACTAGCGGGTTCTCTACTGTTTTTT	CASSPGLAGSLLFF
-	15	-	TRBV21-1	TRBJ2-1	TGTGCCAGAGACAGTGAGAAAAAACCCTACAATGAGCAGTTCTTC	CARDSEKKPYNEQFF
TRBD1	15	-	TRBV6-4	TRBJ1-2	TGTGCCAGCAGTCCGACGACAGGGGCTCACTATGGCTACACCTTC	CASSPTTGAHYGYTF